The 15 T cell receptor beta chains listed next were all sequenced from one sample in a study of CD8+ T cells in alopecia areata (dated by TCRdb to the late 2010s). The library was generated by the immunoSEQ multiplex PCR assay. For TCR sequencing, RNA was extracted from every sample and reverse transcribed into cDNA to serve as template. This immuneACCESS table, as held by TCRdb, lists in-frame sequences with V and J called but not all clones. Of the missing ones, under half trace to an unresolved V gene in checked studies; the others have no known cause. This sample comprises a few hundred thousand clones, just over 55% of them detected only once. The ten most abundant clones make up 4.5% to 6% of the sample. Specimen: CD8+ T cells sorted from blood. These receptors were taken from a human donor in good health.

Regarding this clone: Sequence at one end of the junction differs from germline and may be a read error. The CDR3 spells CASSLAGGQDTQYF. DNA of the CDR3: TGCGCCAGCAGCCTAGCGGGGGGGCAAGATACGCAGTATTTT. This sequence joins TRBV6-5 and TRBJ2-3; the match to TRBD2 covers 12 bases. Germline V lookup: CDR1 MNHEY, CDR2 SVGAGI. The CDR3 loop spans 14 amino acids.

The chain joins TRBV29-1 to TRBJ2-5; 8 nucleotides match TRBD2. In germline, CDR1 is SQVTM, CDR2 ANQGSEA. The CDR3 covers 13 residues. Trimming removed 6 bases from V and 5 bases from J; junction bases left unmatched: 8. CDR3 sequence reads: CSVIGGARETQYF. CDR3 nucleotide sequence: TGCAGCGTGATCGGGGGGGCACGGGAGACCCAGTACTTC.

The chain carries TRBV7-8 and TRBJ2-5, with D unclear. V shed 4 bases and J shed 8 bases, with 8 bases lying between them. The V gene's germline CDR1 is SGHVS and CDR2 FQNEAQ. The length of the CDR3 is 11 residues. The CDR3 here is CASSSDGTQYF. CDR3 nucleotides: TGTGCCAGCAGCTCCGACGGCACCCAGTACTTC.

This clone was seen many times. The chain is built from TRBV9 and TRBJ2-3, with D unresolved. CDR1 is SGDLS, CDR2 YYNGEE, per germline. The CDR3 covers 16 residues. V was clipped by 1 base and J by 4 bases, with 16 bases between them. CDR3 residues: CASSVKAGWSADTQYF. The CDR3 bases are TGTGCCAGCAGCGTAAAGGCAGGTTGGTCTGCAGATACGCAGTATTTT. Full variable domain (outside the CDR3, taken from reference TRBV9 and TRBJ2-3): DSGVTQTPKHLITATGQRVTLRCSPRSGDLSVYWYQQSLDQGLQFLIQYYNGEERAKGNILERFSAQQFPDLHSELNLSSLELGDSALYFCASSVKAGWSADTQYFGPGTRLTVL.

CDR3 bases: TGCAGCGTTGAAGGGGACAGTCTTTATGGCTACACCTTC. Its protein is CSVEGDSLYGYTF. This chain uses TRBV29-1 with TRBJ1-2; 7 positions agree with TRBD1. Per germline, CDR1 SQVTM and CDR2 ANQGSEA. There are 13 residues in the CDR3. V was pared by 1 base and J by 5 bases, with 4 bases of the junction left unmatched. The whole variable domain, remainder taken from reference TRBV29-1 and TRBJ1-2, is SAVISQKPSRDICQRGTSLTIQCQVDSQVTMMFWYRQQPGQSLTLIATANQGSEATYESGFVIDKFPISRPNLTFSTLTVSNMSPEDSSIYLCSVEGDSLYGYTFGSGTRLTVV.

This chain joins TRBV9 and TRBJ1-4; the D is unclear. Deletions cut 0 bases from V and 6 bases from J, with 6 bases between. The CDR3 contains 13 residues. Germline V gene data show CDR1 as SGDLS and CDR2 as YYNGEE. DNA of the CDR3: TGTGCCAGCAGCGTAGCCGAGCATGAAAAACTGTTTTTT. It encodes CASSVAEHEKLFF.

The chain couples TRBV7-8 to TRBJ1-5, with 10 bases aligning to TRBD1. The CDR3 has 15 amino acids. CDR1 and CDR2 from the germline V gene are SGHVS and FQNEAQ. J gave up 9 bases and V 5 bases, and 10 bases lay outside the gene matches. The CDR3 sequence: CASSAGQGGFRPQHF. CDR3 coding DNA: TGTGCCAGCAGCGCCGGACAGGGGGGATTCAGGCCCCAGCATTTT.

The V call is TRBV25-1, the J call TRBJ2-3; no firm D call. Per germline, CDR1 MGHDK and CDR2 SYGVNS. Trimming cost V 2 bases and J 5 bases, with 11 bases left between them. The CDR3 contains 14 residues. The CDR3 coding sequence is TGTGCCAGCAGTGAACCCGGGTTCAAAGATACGCAGTATTTT. Its translation is CASSEPGFKDTQYF. The full variable domain, in which reference TRBV25-1 and TRBJ2-3 provide the parts outside the CDR3, is EADIYQTPRYLVIGTGKKITLECSQTMGHDKMYWYQQDPGMELHLIHYSYGVNSTEKGDLSSESTVSRIRTEHFPLTLESARPSHTSQYLCASSEPGFKDTQYFGPGTRLTVL.

V is TRBV4-1 and J is TRBJ2-7, with 7 bases lining up with TRBD2. V gave up 1 base and J gave up 2 bases; unmatched junction bases: 5. CDR1 and CDR2 from the germline V gene are MGHRA and YSYEKL. The CDR3 is 15 amino acids. CDR3: CASSQGTGGTYEQYF. For the CDR3, the DNA is TGCGCCAGCAGCCAAGGGACGGGGGGAACCTACGAGCAGTACTTC.

The chain has TRBV12-5 and TRBJ2-1; the D call may be TRBD1 or TRBD2 (5 bases each). Trimming pared 6 bases from V and 10 bases from J, leaving 16 bases between. Germline V CDR1 and CDR2: LGHNT, FRNRAP. The CDR3 extends over 13 amino acids. CDR3 loop: CASGSGTLLEQFF. CDR3 in DNA: TGTGCTAGTGGCTCCGGGACCCTTCTCGAGCAGTTCTTC.

The rearrangement joins TRBV5-1 to TRBJ2-7, with a weak D call TRBD2 (5 bases). There are 14 residues in the CDR3. CDR1 is SGHRS, CDR2 YFSETQ, per germline. Trimming left V 5 bases short and J 7 bases short, with 19 bases between. The CDR3 sequence: CASRLTRGVREQYF. CDR3 DNA sequence: TGCGCCAGCAGACTAACCCGGGGAGTACGTGAGCAGTACTTC.

This chain joins TRBV29-1 and TRBJ2-7, with D possibly called TRBD1 or TRBD2 (5 bases each). Trimming shortened V by 3 bases and J by 2 bases, and 8 bases separated the two germline ends. This CDR3 has 12 residues. Germline CDR1 is SQVTM and CDR2 is ANQGSEA. CDR3 loop: CSVDLGPYEQYF. CDR3 nucleotides: TGCAGCGTTGATTTGGGACCCTACGAGCAGTACTTC.

In this sample, this clone turned up a few times. The gene calls are TRBV6-5 and TRBJ1-2; no clear D. CDR1 MNHEY and CDR2 SVGAGI come from the germline V gene. The V end was cut by 6 bases, the J end by 8 bases, with 16 bases between. This CDR3 comprises 13 residues. This CDR3 is CASSPGNWAGYTF. CDR3 sequence (DNA): TGTGCCAGCAGCCCGGGGAACTGGGCCGGCTACACCTTC.

The CDR3 here is CASGDSGGSTGELFF. As DNA, the CDR3 is TGTGCCAGCGGCGATAGCGGGGGAAGCACCGGGGAGCTGTTTTTT. V gene TRBV13 combines with J gene TRBJ2-2; 9 nucleotides align to TRBD2. Germline CDR1 is PRHDT and CDR2 is FYEKMQ (reference sequence). J gave up 4 bases and V 8 bases, and 8 bases lay outside the gene matches. CDR3 length: 15 residues.

The chain employs TRBV11-2 and TRBJ2-1; 10 nucleotides line up with TRBD1. V lost 5 bases to trimming and J lost 6 bases; unmatched junction nucleotides: 4. This CDR3 spans 14 amino acids. CDR1 SGHAT and CDR2 FQNNGV come from the germline V gene. The CDR3 DNA follows: TGTGCCAGCAGCCCCTGGACAGGGGGCAATGAGCAGTTCTTC. It codes for CASSPWTGGNEQFF.